Below, 9 T cell receptor beta chains from the same sample are listed, as sequenced in a study of identical twins. TCRdb re-analysed the 5' RACE reads in MiXCR, keeping a single row per CDR3 protein. The sample consists of 1.5 million to 2 million distinct CDR3 sequences, more than 30% of them appearing once. Sequencing used cord blood. These receptors all come from a newborn girl in good health.

The gene calls are TRBV20-1 and TRBJ1-2, with D hard to call. Germline CDR1 is DFQATT and CDR2 is SNEGSKA (reference sequence). The CDR3 runs 12 residues. With 5 bases removed from V and 8 bases from J, the gap between germline ends came to 15 bases. As DNA, the CDR3 is TGCAGTGCTGCACCGGGCTGGGGAGGCTACACCTTC. Translating it yields CSAAPGWGGYTF.

This chain joins TRBV20-1 and TRBJ1-5; TRBD1 might be the D (5 bases). CDR1 DFQATT and CDR2 SNEGSKA come from the germline V gene (reference sequence). The CDR3 is made up of 18 amino acids. V was clipped by 5 bases and J by 0 bases, with 23 bases between them. DNA for the CDR3: TGCAGTGCTTTCTATAGCCTTACAGACAGATATAGCAATCAGCCCCAGCATTTT. Amino acid sequence: CSAFYSLTDRYSNQPQHF.

Regarding this clonotype: With a much larger clone just one base away, this may be a read error. In DNA form, the CDR3 reads TGTGCCAGCAGCAGACAGTGGGATGGGGAAAGTGAGCAGTACTTC. It codes for CASSRQWDGESEQYF. This sequence joins TRBV6-5 and TRBJ2-5; D might be TRBD1 (5 bases). This CDR3 comprises 15 residues. The germline CDR1 and CDR2 sequences are MNHEY and SVGAGI. The V end was cut by 6 bases, the J end by 11 bases, with 25 bases between.

This chain links TRBV27 with TRBJ1-1; D is uncertain. Between the trimmed V and J ends, which lost 5 bases and 4 bases, there was a span of 11 bases. The CDR3 covers 13 residues. Looked up from germline, CDR1 is MNHEY and CDR2 is SMNVEV (reference sequence). The CDR3 DNA sequence: TGTGCCAGCAGTAAGGGCCGGGGCACTGAAGCTTTCTTT. It yields the protein CASSKGRGTEAFF.

As regards this clonotype: A clone one base away is much larger, so this may be a read error. This rearrangement joins TRBV12-3 or TRBV12-4 to TRBJ2-1, with 8 bases that match TRBD1. The CDR3 has 14 amino acids. After removal of 5 bases from V and 10 bases from J, the junction contained 10 bases not matched to a gene. CDR3 DNA: TGTGCCAGCAGTGTGACAGGGGTAGGAAGCGAGCAGTTCTTC. Translated: CASSVTGVGSEQFF.

This clonotype came up a few times. This rearrangement joins TRBV6-1 to TRBJ2-7, with unresolved D. The CDR3 loop spans 12 amino acids. In germline, CDR1 is MNHNS, CDR2 SASEGT. Trimming cost V 5 bases and J 3 bases, with 8 bases left between them. CDR3 protein: CASSRINYEQYF. The CDR3 bases are TGTGCCAGCAGTAGAATAAACTACGAGCAGTACTTC.

The chain has TRBV19 and TRBJ2-1; 9 nucleotides line up with TRBD2. CDR3 length equals 13 residues. Losses at the gene ends were 7 bases for V and 9 bases for J; bases not matched to a gene: 7. Per the germline V gene, CDR1 is LNHDA and CDR2 is SQIVND (reference sequence). CDR3 region: CASISLAGSEQFF. CDR3 coding DNA: TGTGCCAGTATATCACTAGCGGGCAGTGAGCAGTTCTTC.

The chain recombines TRBV3-1 with TRBJ2-7; no definite D call. The V end lost 0 bases, the J end lost 12 bases, and 15 bases lay between the germline ends. Germline assignment: CDR1 LGHDT and CDR2 YNNKEL (reference sequence). The CDR3 totals 13 residues. CDR3 loop: CASSQDLGTTRYF. The CDR3 DNA follows: TGTGCCAGCAGCCAAGATTTGGGAACGACCCGGTACTTC.

This rearrangement joins TRBV12-3 or TRBV12-4 to TRBJ1-2; no firm D call. V gave up 7 bases and J gave up 8 bases, with 20 bases separating them. This CDR3 has 14 amino acids. CDR3 residues: CASTTRPTRGGYTF. CDR3 bases: TGTGCCAGCACAACCCGGCCTACTCGGGGAGGCTACACCTTC.